Following are 22 T cell receptor beta chains from one sample sequenced in a study of shared clonotypes between healthy human individuals. Profiling relied on immunoSEQ multiplex PCR, and the TCRdb table lists in-frame clones only, not all of them. The top ten clones hold 0.057% of a sample with about 600,000 clones, about 97% of them seen once. Sequenced: naive CD4+ T cells sorted from blood. Subset given: CD45RA+ positively selected. These receptors all stem from a woman between 25 and 40 years old in good health.

The rearrangement links TRBV6-5 to TRBJ2-2; the D gene is possibly TRBD2 (5 bases). V was clipped by 3 bases and J by 6 bases, with 11 bases between them. This CDR3 has 14 amino acids. The V gene's germline CDR1 is MNHEY and CDR2 SVGAGI. In nucleotides, the CDR3 is TGTGCCAGCAGTTATTCGGAGGTAGCCGGGGAGCTGTTTTTT. Translating it yields CASSYSEVAGELFF.

The chain recombines TRBV7-9 with TRBJ1-1; D unclear. Germline V gene data show CDR1 as SEHNR and CDR2 as FQNEAQ (reference sequence). The length of the CDR3 is 17 residues. The germline V and J ends were trimmed by 2 bases and 3 bases, with 19 bases remaining between them. CDR3 DNA sequence: TGTGCCAGCAGCTTACCCCAGAGCCGGGTAGTAGACACTGAAGCTTTCTTT. This codes for CASSLPQSRVVDTEAFF.

The chain is built from TRBV28 and TRBJ1-1; possible D gene TRBD1, 6 bases. The germline V gene encodes CDR1 MDHEN and CDR2 SYDVKM. The CDR3 is 12 amino acids. Trimming pared 6 bases from V and 5 bases from J, leaving 10 bases between. The CDR3 reads CASSERGTEAFF. CDR3 sequence (DNA): TGTGCCAGCAGCGAAAGGGGGACTGAAGCTTTCTTT.

The chain recombines TRBV19 with TRBJ1-5; 10 bases align to TRBD1. This CDR3 contains 15 residues. Looked up from germline, CDR1 is LNHDA and CDR2 is SQIVND (reference sequence). The J segment lost 6 bases and the V segment lost 10 bases, leaving 12 bases of the junction unmatched. CDR3 nucleotides: TGTGCCACCGGTCCGGGACAGGGGTCCGCTCAGCCCCAGCATTTT. This sequence encodes CATGPGQGSAQPQHF.

The V gene is TRBV6-5, the J gene TRBJ2-7, with TRBD2 matching 10 bases. The CDR3 runs 15 residues. Per germline, CDR1 MNHEY and CDR2 SVGAGI. The V segment lost 5 bases and the J segment 7 bases; nucleotides outside the gene matches: 11. The CDR3 loop is CASSPKREGLYEQYF. CDR3 nucleotide sequence: TGTGCCAGCAGTCCCAAGCGGGAGGGCCTGTATGAGCAGTACTTC.

The CDR3, as DNA: TGCGCCAGCAGCCCTGGGGCGGGTTTCCACAATGAGCAGTTCTTC. Its translation is CASSPGAGFHNEQFF. The chain carries TRBV5-1 and TRBJ2-1; D could derive from TRBD1 or TRBD2 (5 bases each). The germline V gene has CDR1 SGHRS and CDR2 YFSETQ. The CDR3 is made up of 15 amino acids. Trimming shortened V by 4 bases and J by 5 bases, and 16 bases separated the two germline ends. The complete variable domain, with remaining parts taken from reference TRBV5-1 and TRBJ2-1, reads KAGVTQTPRYLIKTRGQQVTLSCSPISGHRSVSWYQQTPGQGLQFLFEYFSETQRNKGNFPGRFSGRQFSNSRSEMNVSTLELGDSALYLCASSPGAGFHNEQFFGPGTRLTVL.

The chain couples TRBV28 to TRBJ1-3; D gene unclear. Germline-derived CDR1 and CDR2 are MDHEN and SYDVKM. The CDR3 is made up of 14 amino acids. The V end lost 2 bases, the J end lost 4 bases, and 9 bases lay between the germline ends. CDR3 sequence: CASSLLTPGNTIYF. In nucleotides, the CDR3 is TGTGCCAGCAGTTTACTCACGCCCGGAAACACCATATATTTT.

With regard to this clone: Other DNA sequences within the sample encode an identical CDR3. V gene TRBV18 combines with J gene TRBJ2-2; 8 positions agree with TRBD1. The CDR3 loop spans 14 amino acids. Germline V gives CDR1 KGHSH, CDR2 LQKENI. With V trimmed by 6 bases and J by 1 base, 1 base remained unmatched. CDR3 in amino acids: CASSGTGNTGELFF. The DNA for the CDR3 is TGTGCCAGCTCCGGGACAGGGAACACCGGGGAGCTGTTTTTT.

CDR3 in amino acids: CASSTTGGAGQPQHF. CDR3 in DNA: TGTGCCAGTAGTACGACAGGGGGCGCGGGTCAGCCCCAGCATTTT. The J gene is TRBJ1-5, the V gene TRBV19; 10 bases align to TRBD1. Unmatched junction bases numbered 6, after V lost 4 bases and J lost 6 bases. The V gene's germline CDR1 is LNHDA and CDR2 SQIVND (reference sequence). CDR3 length equals 15 residues.

This chain joins TRBV28 and TRBJ1-1; D is unclear. CDR1 is MDHEN, CDR2 SYDVKM, per germline. Trimming took off 6 bases at V and 4 bases at J, with 9 bases between the two ends. The CDR3 loop spans 12 amino acids. This CDR3 is CASSPFGTEAFF. The CDR3 region has the DNA TGTGCCAGCAGCCCATTTGGCACTGAAGCTTTCTTT. Complete variable domain (other parts from reference TRBV28 and TRBJ1-1): DVKVTQSSRYLVKRTGEKVFLECVQDMDHENMFWYRQDPGLGLRLIYFSYDVKMKEKGDIPEGYSVSREKKERFSLILESASTNQTSMYLCASSPFGTEAFFGQGTRLTVV.

The chain combines TRBV20-1 with TRBJ2-7; no definite D call. CDR1 and CDR2 (germline): DFQATT, SNEGSKA (reference sequence). Trimming cost V 2 bases and J 5 bases, with 7 bases left between them. The CDR3 covers 11 residues. The CDR3 bases are TGCAGTGCTAGAAGGCTGGACGAGCAGTACTTC. As protein: CSARRLDEQYF.

This chain joins TRBV14 and TRBJ2-1; tentatively, D is TRBD1 (5 bases). The germline CDR1 and CDR2 sequences are SGHDN and FVKESK. Deletions cut 1 base from V and 4 bases from J, with 11 bases between. This CDR3 contains 15 residues. CDR3 bases: TGTGCCAGCAGCCAAGCTCCAGGACATTACAATGAGCAGTTCTTC. Translated: CASSQAPGHYNEQFF.

In the case of this clone: The sample contains more than one DNA sequence encoding this CDR3. The rearrangement joins TRBV19 to TRBJ2-3; possible D gene TRBD1, 5 bases. CDR3 length: 12 residues. V shed 4 bases and J shed 5 bases, with 7 bases lying between them. Germline CDR1 and CDR2: LNHDA and SQIVND (reference sequence). In DNA, the CDR3 is TGTGCCAGTAGTAAAGGGGTAGATACGCAGTATTTT. Its protein product is CASSKGVDTQYF.

The gene calls are TRBV5-8 and TRBJ2-3; TRBD2 aligns across 9 bases. V lost 0 bases, J lost 2 bases, and 4 bases stayed unmatched. The CDR3 covers 16 residues. The germline V gene encodes CDR1 SGHTS and CDR2 YDEGEE. CDR3 protein: CASSLVLAGTTDTQYF. The CDR3 region has the DNA TGTGCCAGCAGCTTGGTCCTAGCGGGGACCACAGATACGCAGTATTTT.

The table lists this clone with a count of one. The gene calls are TRBV19 and TRBJ2-7, with 8 bases aligning to TRBD2. The length of the CDR3 is 14 residues. Trimming at V came to 5 bases and at J to 2 bases, leaving 5 bases not matched to a gene. Germline V gives CDR1 LNHDA, CDR2 SQIVND (reference sequence). CDR3: CASSPREATYEQYF. CDR3 DNA: TGTGCCAGTAGTCCGCGGGAGGCGACCTACGAGCAGTACTTC.

A note on this clone: Additional DNA sequences in this sample encode the identical CDR3. This rearrangement joins TRBV6-4 to TRBJ2-3; D not certain. Germline loops: CDR1 MRHNA, CDR2 SNTAGT. This CDR3 has 12 residues. V lost 0 bases and J lost 6, with 4 bases in between. The CDR3 spells CASSDSTDTQYF. CDR3 nucleotides: TGTGCCAGCAGTGACTCGACCGATACGCAGTATTTT.

The genes are TRBV7-9 and TRBJ1-1; D is undetermined. The germline V and J ends were trimmed by 4 bases and 6 bases, with 18 bases remaining between them. Germline V CDR1 and CDR2: SEHNR, FQNEAQ (reference sequence). The CDR3 is 15 residues long. The CDR3 DNA sequence: TGTGCCAGCAGCTCCCGAGTGGCGGGTGTTTCTGAAGCTTTCTTT. Protein product: CASSSRVAGVSEAFF.

The chain uses TRBV21-1 and TRBJ2-3; the table calls TRBD1, which could not be checked here. TRBV21-1 is a recognized pseudogene. There are 24 residues in the CDR3. The CDR3 protein is CASSKTKTPSLRVANRLSTDTQYF. The DNA of the CDR3 is TGTGCCAGCAGCAAAACAAAAACCCCCAGCCTCAGGGTCGCCAACCGCCTTAGCACAGATACGCAGTATTTT.

CDR3 protein: CASSYSTGALSNEQFF. The CDR3 nucleotides are TGTGCCAGCAGTTACTCGACAGGGGCCCTCTCGAATGAGCAGTTCTTC. The V call is TRBV6-5, the J call TRBJ2-1, with TRBD1 matching 8 bases. The J segment lost 7 bases and the V segment lost 0 bases, leaving 8 bases of the junction unmatched. Germline loops: CDR1 MNHEY, CDR2 SVGAGI. This CDR3 region has 16 residues.

This clone occurred once. The CDR3 sequence is CASSPSSRREPRTDTQYF. CDR3 nucleotides: TGTGCCAGCTCCCCATCTTCGCGGCGGGAGCCCCGCACAGATACGCAGTATTTT. The gene calls are TRBV18 and TRBJ2-3; 7 bases are shared with TRBD2. Trimming cost V 6 bases and J 1 base; bases outside gene matches: 16. CDR1 and CDR2 (germline): KGHSH, LQKENI. This CDR3 is 18 amino acids long.

J is TRBJ2-2 and V is TRBV5-1, with D maybe TRBD2 (6 bases). V was pared by 4 bases and J by 4 bases, with 17 bases between. This CDR3 is 16 amino acids long. CDR1 is SGHRS, CDR2 YFSETQ, per germline. The CDR3 loop reads CASSMLGGGSTGELFF. The DNA for the CDR3 is TGCGCCAGCAGCATGCTCGGTGGGGGGTCCACCGGGGAGCTGTTTTTT.

The chain couples TRBV4-1 to TRBJ2-7, with TRBD1 matching 11 bases. Germline V lookup: CDR1 MGHRA, CDR2 YSYEKL. V lost 3 bases, J lost 7 bases, and 11 bases stayed unmatched. The CDR3 sequence is 16 residues long. The CDR3 sequence: CASSQRSGTGGREQYF. DNA for the CDR3: TGCGCCAGCAGCCAGAGGTCCGGGACAGGGGGTCGGGAGCAGTACTTC.